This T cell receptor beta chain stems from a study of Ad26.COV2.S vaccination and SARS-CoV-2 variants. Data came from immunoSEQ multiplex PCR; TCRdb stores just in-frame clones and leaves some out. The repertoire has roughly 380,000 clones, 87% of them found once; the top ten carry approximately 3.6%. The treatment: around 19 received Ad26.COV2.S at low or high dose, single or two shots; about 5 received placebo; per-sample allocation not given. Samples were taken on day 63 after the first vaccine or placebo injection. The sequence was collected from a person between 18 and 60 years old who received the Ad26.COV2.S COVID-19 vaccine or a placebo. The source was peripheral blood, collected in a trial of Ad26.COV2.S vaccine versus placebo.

The CDR3 coding sequence is TGTGCCAGCAGCTTCTTGGGGGATTTCCACGAGCAGTACTTC. Translating gives CASSFLGDFHEQYF. The chain links TRBV7-2 to TRBJ2-7; D assignment may be TRBD1 or TRBD2 (5 bases each). The length of the CDR3 is 14 residues. Trimming left V 3 bases short and J 5 bases short, with 14 bases between. CDR1 SGHTA and CDR2 FQGNSA come from the germline V gene.